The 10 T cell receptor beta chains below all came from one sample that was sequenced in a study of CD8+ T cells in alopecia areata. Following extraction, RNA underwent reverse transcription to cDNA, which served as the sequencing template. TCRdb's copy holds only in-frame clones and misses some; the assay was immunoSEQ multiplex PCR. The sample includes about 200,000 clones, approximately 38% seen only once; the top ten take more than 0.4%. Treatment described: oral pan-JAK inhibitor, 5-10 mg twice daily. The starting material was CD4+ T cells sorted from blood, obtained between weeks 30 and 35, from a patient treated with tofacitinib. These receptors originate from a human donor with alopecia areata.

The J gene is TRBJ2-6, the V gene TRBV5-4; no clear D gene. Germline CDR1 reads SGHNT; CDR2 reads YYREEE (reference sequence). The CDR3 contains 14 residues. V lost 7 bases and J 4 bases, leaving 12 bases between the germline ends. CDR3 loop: CASLAAGGANVLTF. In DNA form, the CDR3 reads TGTGCCAGCCTTGCGGCAGGCGGGGCCAACGTCCTGACTTTC.

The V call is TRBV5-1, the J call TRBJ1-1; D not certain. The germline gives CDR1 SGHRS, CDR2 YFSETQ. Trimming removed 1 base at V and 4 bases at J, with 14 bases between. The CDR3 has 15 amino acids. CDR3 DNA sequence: TGCGCCAGCAGCTTGATGCCTGCCTCGGGCACTGAAGCTTTCTTT. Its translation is CASSLMPASGTEAFF.

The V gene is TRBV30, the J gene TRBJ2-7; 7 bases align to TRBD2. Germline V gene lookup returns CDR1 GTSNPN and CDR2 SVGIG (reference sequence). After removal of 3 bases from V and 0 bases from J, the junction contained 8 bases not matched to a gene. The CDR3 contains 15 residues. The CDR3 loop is CAWRPNSGGSYEQYF. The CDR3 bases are TGTGCCTGGAGGCCCAATTCGGGGGGCTCCTACGAGCAGTACTTC. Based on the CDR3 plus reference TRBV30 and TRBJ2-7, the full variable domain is SQTIHQWPATLVQPVGSPLSLECTVEGTSNPNLYWYRQAAGRGLQLLFYSVGIGQISSEVPQNLSASRPQDRQFILSSKKLLLSDSGFYLCAWRPNSGGSYEQYFGPGTRLTVT.

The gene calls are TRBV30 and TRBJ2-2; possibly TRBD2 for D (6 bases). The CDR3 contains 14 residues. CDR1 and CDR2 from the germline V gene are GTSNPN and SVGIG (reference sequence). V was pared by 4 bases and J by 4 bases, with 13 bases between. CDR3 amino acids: CAWKGTGPTGELFF. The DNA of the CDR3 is TGTGCCTGGAAGGGGACTGGGCCCACCGGGGAGCTGTTTTTT. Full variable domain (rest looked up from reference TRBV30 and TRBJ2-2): SQTIHQWPATLVQPVGSPLSLECTVEGTSNPNLYWYRQAAGRGLQLLFYSVGIGQISSEVPQNLSASRPQDRQFILSSKKLLLSDSGFYLCAWKGTGPTGELFFGEGSRLTVL.

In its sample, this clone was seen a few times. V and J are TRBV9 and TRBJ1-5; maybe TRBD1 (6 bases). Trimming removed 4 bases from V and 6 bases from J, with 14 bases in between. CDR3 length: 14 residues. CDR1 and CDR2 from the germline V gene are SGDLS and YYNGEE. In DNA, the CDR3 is TGTGCCAGCAGCCTCGGACAGAGCGGTCAGCCCCAGCATTTT. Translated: CASSLGQSGQPQHF.

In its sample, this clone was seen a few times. Written as DNA, the CDR3 is TGTGCCAGCTCACCACCGGGCCGAAGCTCCTACGAGCAGTACTTC. Amino acids: CASSPPGRSSYEQYF. The genes are TRBV18 and TRBJ2-7; D remains unclear. Germline values: CDR1 KGHSH, CDR2 LQKENI. The V gene lost 0 bases and the J gene lost 0 bases, with 9 bases spanning the gap. CDR3 length: 15 residues.

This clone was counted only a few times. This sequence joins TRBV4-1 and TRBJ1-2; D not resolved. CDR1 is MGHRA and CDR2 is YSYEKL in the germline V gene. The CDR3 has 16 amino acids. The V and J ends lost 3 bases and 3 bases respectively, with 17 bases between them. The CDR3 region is CASSHAALDDDYGYTF. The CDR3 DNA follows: TGCGCCAGCAGCCACGCCGCCCTCGACGATGACTATGGCTACACCTTC.

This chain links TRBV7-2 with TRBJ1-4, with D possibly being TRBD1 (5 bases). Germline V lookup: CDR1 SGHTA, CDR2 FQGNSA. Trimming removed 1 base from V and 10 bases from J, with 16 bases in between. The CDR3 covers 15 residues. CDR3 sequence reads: CASSLGGRQIPKLFF. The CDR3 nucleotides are TGTGCCAGCAGCTTAGGTGGGCGACAGATCCCAAAACTGTTTTTT.

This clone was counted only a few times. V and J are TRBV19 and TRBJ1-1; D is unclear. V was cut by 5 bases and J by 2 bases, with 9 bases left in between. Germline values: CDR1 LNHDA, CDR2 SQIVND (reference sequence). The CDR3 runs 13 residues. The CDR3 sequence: CASSGAYNTEAFF. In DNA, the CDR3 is TGTGCCAGTAGTGGAGCATACAACACTGAAGCTTTCTTT.

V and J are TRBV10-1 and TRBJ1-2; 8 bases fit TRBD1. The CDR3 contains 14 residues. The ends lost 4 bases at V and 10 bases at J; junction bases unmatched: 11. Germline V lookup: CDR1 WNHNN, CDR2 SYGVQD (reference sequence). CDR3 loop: CASSARDRCRHYTF. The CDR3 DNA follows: TGCGCCAGCAGTGCCCGGGACAGGTGTCGACACTACACCTTC.